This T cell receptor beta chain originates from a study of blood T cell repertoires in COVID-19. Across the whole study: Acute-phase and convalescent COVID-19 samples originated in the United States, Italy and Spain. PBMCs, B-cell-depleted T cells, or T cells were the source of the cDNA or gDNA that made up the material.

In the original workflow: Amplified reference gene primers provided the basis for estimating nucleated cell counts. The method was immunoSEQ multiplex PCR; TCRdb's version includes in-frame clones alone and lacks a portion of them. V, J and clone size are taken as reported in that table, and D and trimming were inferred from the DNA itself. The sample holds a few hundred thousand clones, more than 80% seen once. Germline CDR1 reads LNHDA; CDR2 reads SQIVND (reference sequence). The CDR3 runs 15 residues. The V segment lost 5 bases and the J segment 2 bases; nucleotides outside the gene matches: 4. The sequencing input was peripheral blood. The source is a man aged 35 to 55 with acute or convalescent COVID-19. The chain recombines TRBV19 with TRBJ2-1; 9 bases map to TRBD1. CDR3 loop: CASSWDRETYNEQFF. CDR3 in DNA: TGTGCCAGTAGTTGGGACAGGGAGACCTACAATGAGCAGTTCTTC.